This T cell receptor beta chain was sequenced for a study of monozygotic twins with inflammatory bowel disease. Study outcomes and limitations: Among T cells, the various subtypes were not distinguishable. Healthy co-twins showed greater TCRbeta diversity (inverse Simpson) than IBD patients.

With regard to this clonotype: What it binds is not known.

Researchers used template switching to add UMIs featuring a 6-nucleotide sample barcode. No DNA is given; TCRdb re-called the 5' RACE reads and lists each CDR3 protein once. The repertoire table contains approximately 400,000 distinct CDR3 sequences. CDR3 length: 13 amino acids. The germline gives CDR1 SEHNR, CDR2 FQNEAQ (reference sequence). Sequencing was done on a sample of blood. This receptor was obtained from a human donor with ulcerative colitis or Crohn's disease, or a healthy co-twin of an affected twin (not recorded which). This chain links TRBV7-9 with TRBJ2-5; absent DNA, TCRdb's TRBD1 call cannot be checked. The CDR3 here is CASSLPSRATQYF.